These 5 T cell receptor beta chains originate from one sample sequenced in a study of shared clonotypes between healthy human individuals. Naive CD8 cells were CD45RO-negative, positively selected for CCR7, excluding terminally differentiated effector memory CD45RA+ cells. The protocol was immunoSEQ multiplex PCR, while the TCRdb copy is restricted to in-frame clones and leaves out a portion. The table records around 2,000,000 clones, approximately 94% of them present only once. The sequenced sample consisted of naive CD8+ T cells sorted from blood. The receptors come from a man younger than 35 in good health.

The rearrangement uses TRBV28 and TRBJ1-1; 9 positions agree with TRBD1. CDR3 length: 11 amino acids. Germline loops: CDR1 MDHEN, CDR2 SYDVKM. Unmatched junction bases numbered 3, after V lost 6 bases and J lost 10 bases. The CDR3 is CASSPTGGAFF. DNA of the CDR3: TGTGCCAGCAGCCCGACAGGGGGAGCTTTCTTT.

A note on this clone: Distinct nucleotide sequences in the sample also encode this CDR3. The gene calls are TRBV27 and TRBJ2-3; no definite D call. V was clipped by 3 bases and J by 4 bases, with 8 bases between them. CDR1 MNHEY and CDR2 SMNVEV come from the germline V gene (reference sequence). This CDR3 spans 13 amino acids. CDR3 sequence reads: CASSLAGADTQYF. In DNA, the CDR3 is TGTGCCAGCAGTTTGGCTGGGGCAGATACGCAGTATTTT.

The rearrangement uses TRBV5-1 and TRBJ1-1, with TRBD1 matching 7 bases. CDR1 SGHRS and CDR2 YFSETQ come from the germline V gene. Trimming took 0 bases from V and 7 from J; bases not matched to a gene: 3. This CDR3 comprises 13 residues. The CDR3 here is CASSLVGGDEAFF. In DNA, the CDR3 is TGCGCCAGCAGCTTGGTAGGGGGCGATGAAGCTTTCTTT.

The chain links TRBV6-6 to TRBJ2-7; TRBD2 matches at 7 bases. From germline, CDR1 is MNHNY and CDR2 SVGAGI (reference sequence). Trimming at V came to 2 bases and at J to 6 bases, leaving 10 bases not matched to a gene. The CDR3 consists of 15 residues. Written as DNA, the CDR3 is TGTGCCAGCAGTTACGGGCGGGAGCTCATCCGCGAGCAGTACTTC. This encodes CASSYGRELIREQYF.

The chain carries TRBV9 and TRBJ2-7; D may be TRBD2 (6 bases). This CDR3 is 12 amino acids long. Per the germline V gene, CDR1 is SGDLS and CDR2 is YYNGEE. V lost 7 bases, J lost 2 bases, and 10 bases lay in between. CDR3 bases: TGTGCCAGCGGGACTGATACCTACGAGCAGTACTTC. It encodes CASGTDTYEQYF.